This is a list of T cell receptor beta chains from one sample in a study of CD8 T cells in ankylosing spondylitis. TCRdb redid the calling of the 5' RACE reads with MiXCR, one entry per CDR3 protein. This table holds about 100,000 distinct CDR3 sequences, about 8.3% found once. What was sequenced was blood, either unsorted or a sorted T cell fraction (not recorded which). The source is a male donor with ankylosing spondylitis or in good health (not recorded which). Each CDR3 is given with its conserved first and last residue. D genes are given only for firm matches. Not all rows give a size; the values are once, few, many and, for expanded clones, a class.

TRBV5-1	TRBJ2-1	many	-	TGCGCCAGCAGCCCTGACGGGTACAATGAGCAGTTCTTC	CASSPDGYNEQFF
TRBV7-9	TRBJ1-3	-	-	TGTGCCAGCAGATGGGACATTGGAAACACCATATATTTT	CASRWDIGNTIYF
TRBV5-1	TRBJ1-1	many	-	TGCGCCAGCAGCTTGGGGGGGGGCTGGACTGAAGCTTTCTTT	CASSLGGGWTEAFF
TRBV12-3/TRBV12-4	TRBJ2-1	many	TRBD2	TGTGCCAGCAGTTGGGGACTAGCATTAGAGCAGTTCTTC	CASSWGLALEQFF
TRBV3-1	TRBJ1-1	few	-	TGTGCCAGCAGCCTACTAAGCGCTCACAAGAACACTGAAGCTTTCTTT	CASSLLSAHKNTEAFF
TRBV10-3	TRBJ2-1	many	-	TGTGCCATCAGCCAGGGGGGCCAGCAGGAGCAGTTCTTC	CAISQGGQQEQFF
TRBV18	TRBJ2-5	many	-	TGTGCCAGCTCACCATCAAGGTACACAGAGACCCAGTACTTC	CASSPSRYTETQYF
TRBV20-1	TRBJ1-6	-	-	TGCAGTGCCCGATCTGCGGGGACCTATAATTCACCCCTCCACTTT	CSARSAGTYNSPLHF
TRBV9	TRBJ2-1	-	-	TGTGCCAGCAGCGAGACCTCAGGTTACTCCCAGTTCTTC	CASSETSGYSQFF
TRBV10-1	TRBJ2-2	-	-	TGCGCCAGCAGTCCCCGGGTTCGCACCGGGGAGCTGTTTTTT	CASSPRVRTGELFF
TRBV14	TRBJ1-1	many	TRBD1	TGTGCCAGCAGCCGTTATCGGACAGGGGCGGGAAACACTGAAGCTTTCTTT	CASSRYRTGAGNTEAFF
TRBV7-2	TRBJ1-5	many	-	TGTGCCAGCAGCTTAGCTATTGGGGGCCTTAGCAATCAGCCCCAGCATTTT	CASSLAIGGLSNQPQHF
TRBV7-8	TRBJ1-1	many	-	TGTGCCAGCAGCTTACTCCAGGGCGGGTTCACTGAAGCTTTCTTT	CASSLLQGGFTEAFF
TRBV5-1	TRBJ2-7	many	TRBD1	TGCGCCAGCAGTTTTGCCGGGACAGACCTCGGTGAGCAGTACTTC	CASSFAGTDLGEQYF
TRBV12-3/TRBV12-4	TRBJ1-2	many	-	TGTGCCAGCAGTTCGAGGGGGAGATATGGCTACACCTTC	CASSSRGRYGYTF
TRBV24-1	TRBJ2-2	many	-	TGTGCCACCAGTGGCCAGGGACGGGACACCGGGGAGCTGTTTTTT	CATSGQGRDTGELFF
TRBV9	TRBJ1-2	many	TRBD1	TGTGCCAGCAGCGCCCGGACAGGAGTCTATGGCTACACCTTC	CASSARTGVYGYTF
TRBV7-7	TRBJ2-5	few	TRBD2	TGTGCTAGCAGCGCTAGACTAGCGGTGGAGACCCAGTACTTC	CASSARLAVETQYF
TRBV29-1	TRBJ1-2	many	-	TGCAGCGTTGAAGTGGAATATGGCTACACCTTC	CSVEVEYGYTF
TRBV29-1	TRBJ1-6	many	-	TGCAGCGTTGGGCTCGGGCCGGGGGATTCACCCCTCCACTTT	CSVGLGPGDSPLHF
TRBV10-3	TRBJ2-7	many	-	TGTGCCATCAGTCGGCAGGGAGTACTGGTCGAGCAGTACTTC	CAISRQGVLVEQYF
TRBV6-5	TRBJ1-1	many	-	TGTGCCAGCGTTAGTGGCCTCACTGAAGCTTTCTTT	CASVSGLTEAFF
TRBV12-3/TRBV12-4	TRBJ1-2	many	TRBD1	TGTGCCAGCAGTTTTACTGGACAGGGAGGTCTGGCCTATGGCTACACCTTC	CASSFTGQGGLAYGYTF
TRBV9	TRBJ1-1	few	-	TGTGCCAGCAGCGTAGACGGTACGAACACTGAAGCTTTCTTT	CASSVDGTNTEAFF
TRBV3-1	TRBJ2-1	many	TRBD2	TGTGCCAGCAGCCATCCACTAGCGCTCGAGCAGTTCTTC	CASSHPLALEQFF
TRBV6-2/TRBV6-3	TRBJ1-1	many	TRBD1	TGTGCCAGCAGTACCCGGGACAGCCCGACCTATGAAGCTTTCTTT	CASSTRDSPTYEAFF
TRBV3-1	TRBJ2-7	many	-	TGTGCCAGCAGCCATCTCTCGGGCGGGGACGGGGGGCAGCAGTACTTC	CASSHLSGGDGGQQYF
TRBV20-1	TRBJ2-3	many	-	TGCAGTGCCCCGCAGCGGAGCACAGATACGCAGTATTTT	CSAPQRSTDTQYF
TRBV3-1	TRBJ1-4	many	-	TGTGCCAGCAGCCAAGAGCAGGGGACAACTAATGAAAAACTGTTTTTT	CASSQEQGTTNEKLFF
TRBV20-1	TRBJ1-2	many	TRBD1	TGCAGTGCTCCCCCCCCCTGGGGACAGAACTATGGCTACACCTTC	CSAPPPWGQNYGYTF
TRBV3-1	TRBJ2-3	many	-	TGTGCCAGCAGCCAAGGGGCCAGGGGTGGTGCAGATACGCAGTATTTT	CASSQGARGGADTQYF
TRBV7-2	TRBJ1-2	many	-	TGTGCCAGCACTTTGACAGTGAACTATGGCTACACCTTC	CASTLTVNYGYTF
TRBV7-3	TRBJ2-1	many	-	TGTGCCAGCAGCTTCGACAGTTACAATGAGCAGTTCTTC	CASSFDSYNEQFF
TRBV10-3	TRBJ2-7	few	-	TGTGCCATCAGTGCGACAGACTCCTACGAGCAGTACTTC	CAISATDSYEQYF
TRBV19	TRBJ1-2	many	-	TGTGCCAGTAGTATGGTCAGTCCCTCCTATGGCTACACCTTC	CASSMVSPSYGYTF
TRBV11-2	TRBJ1-2	many	TRBD1	TGTGCCAGCAGCCAGGACAGGGGTGTCGATGGCTACACCTTC	CASSQDRGVDGYTF
TRBV7-2	TRBJ1-6	many	-	TGTGCCAGCAGCAGGCCTTATATGCGCTCACCCCTCCACTTT	CASSRPYMRSPLHF
TRBV5-1	TRBJ2-5	many	TRBD2	TGCGCCAGCAGCCCCGGGACTAGCGGAGAAGAGACCCAGTACTTC	CASSPGTSGEETQYF
TRBV20-1	TRBJ2-1	medium-sized	TRBD2	TGCAGTGCTATGGGGACTAGCGGGAGGATGTACAATGAGCAGTTCTTC	CSAMGTSGRMYNEQFF
TRBV5-6	TRBJ2-1	many	-	TGTGCCAGCAGCTTGGAACAGGGTGGATGGAATGAGCAGTTCTTC	CASSLEQGGWNEQFF
TRBV29-1	TRBJ1-1	many	-	TGCAGCGTTGTTCGGGGAATGAACACTGAAGCTTTCTTT	CSVVRGMNTEAFF
TRBV7-2	TRBJ2-2	many	TRBD2	TGTGCCAGCAGCGAGAGACTAGCGGGGCACGGGGAGCTGTTTTTT	CASSERLAGHGELFF
TRBV6-1	TRBJ1-3	-	-	TGTGCCAGCCGGCCAGTCCAACTCGAAGGAAACACCATATATTTT	CASRPVQLEGNTIYF
TRBV7-2	TRBJ2-2	many	-	TGTGCCAGCAGCTTAGGGATGAACACCGGGGAGCTGTTTTTT	CASSLGMNTGELFF
TRBV27	TRBJ2-5	many	-	TGTGCCAGCACTGATCTAGCGCGGGAGACCCAGTACTTC	CASTDLARETQYF
TRBV19	TRBJ2-3	-	-	TGTGCCAGTAGTATACAGCGTCCCACAGATACGCAGTATTTT	CASSIQRPTDTQYF
TRBV7-2	TRBJ1-5	many	-	TGTGCCAGCAGCCCCGGCGCATTTCAGCCCCAGCATTTT	CASSPGAFQPQHF
TRBV7-8	TRBJ2-2	many	-	TGTGCCAGCAGCTTAATTAGGAGCGGGGAGCTGTTTTTT	CASSLIRSGELFF
TRBV11-2	TRBJ2-2	-	-	TGTGCCAGCAGCTTTTCTTCAGGGCCCGGGGAGCTGTTTTTT	CASSFSSGPGELFF
TRBV5-6	TRBJ2-1	many	TRBD1	TGTGCCGCCGGCAGGGGGCCCGGTGAGCAGTTCTTC	CAAGRGPGEQFF
TRBV6-2/TRBV6-3	TRBJ2-7	many	TRBD1	TGTGCCAGCACACGGGGACAGCGTCGCTACGAGCAGTACTTC	CASTRGQRRYEQYF
TRBV27	TRBJ2-3	many	-	TGTGCCAGCAGTTTTGACGGGAGAGATACGCAGTATTTT	CASSFDGRDTQYF
TRBV7-2	TRBJ1-5	few	TRBD1	TGTGCCAGCAGCTTAGGTCGGACAGGGGAGAGGGGGCCCCAGCATTTT	CASSLGRTGERGPQHF
TRBV5-1	TRBJ2-1	many	-	TGCGCCAGCAGCTTGGAACGAAATGAGCAGTTCTTC	CASSLERNEQFF
TRBV14	TRBJ2-3	many	TRBD2	TGTGCCAGCAGCCAATACATAGCGGGTGCAGATACGCAGTATTTT	CASSQYIAGADTQYF